The entry below describes one T cell receptor (beta chain). The antigen it binds to is not known. The record has no base qualities; no much larger clone is one base away. TCRbeta CDR3 regions were amplified from genomic DNA using the immunoSEQ Assay, a bias-controlled multiplex PCR. Per the authors' processing: Nucleated cell counts per sample were estimated from amplification of reference gene primers within the assay. To quantify the absolute abundance of each unique TCRbeta CDR3 rearrangement, sequence reads were collapsed and filtered. For each sample, productive Simpson clonality was calculated by taking the square root of Simpson's diversity index across productive rearrangements. Entries here come from immuneACCESS through TCRdb and include only in-frame sequences with V and J called. Some clones fail to appear in such tables; in the studies checked, an unresolved V gene covers under half of the shortfall, and the cause of the remainder is unknown. That table furnishes V, J and clone size, whereas the DNA furnished D and trimming. For this sample there are about 200,000 clones; around 86% appear just once. The ten largest clones capture around 7% of the sample.

Each collaborating institution followed its own protocols to collect whole blood in K2EDTA tubes. For TCRbeta analysis, collaborators shipped samples in one of three forms: frozen whole blood, isolated PBMCs, or DNA extracted from either of those sample types. This sample is drawn from a study of blood T cell repertoires in COVID-19 (dated by TCRdb to the early 2020s). Regarding the study in general: Collaborator samples came from the United States, Italy and Spain and covered acute and convalescent phases of COVID-19. The samples were drawn from two sources: the first 160 participants of the ongoing ImmuneRACE study, and 1,254 subjects contributed by 6 global collaborators. Where available, HLA class I and class II types were taken from metadata supplied by the sample provider and were not determined by assay-based typing. Deeply sampled blood TCRbeta repertoires from subjects exposed to, actively infected with, or recovered from COVID-19 were included in the dataset. The material from the prospective study consisted of cDNA or gDNA derived from T cells, B-cell-depleted T cells, or PBMCs. A de-identified subject ID, COVID-19 status, age in years and sex were almost always included in the sample metadata. The repertoires were released in a freely available public database intended as a resource for research on the immune response to SARS-CoV-2. General conclusions and limits of the study: The amount of clinical and demographic metadata varied by source and participant and was provided uncurated.

Spanning cysteine to phenylalanine, the CDR3 consists of 13 amino acids. Only CDR3 DNA remains: 39 bases, in frame from the first base. The trim is 3 bases for V and 4 bases for J, with a gap of 10 bases between the germline ends. The sequenced sample consisted of peripheral blood. This chain joins TRBV12-3 or TRBV12-4 to TRBJ2-7; the best D guess is TRBD1, with 5 bases matching. The TCR sequence derives from a man in his forties with acute or convalescent COVID-19. The DNA sequence is as follows: TGTGCCAGCAGTTTGGCCAGGGTTTACGAGCAGTACTTC. It encodes CASSLARVYEQYF.